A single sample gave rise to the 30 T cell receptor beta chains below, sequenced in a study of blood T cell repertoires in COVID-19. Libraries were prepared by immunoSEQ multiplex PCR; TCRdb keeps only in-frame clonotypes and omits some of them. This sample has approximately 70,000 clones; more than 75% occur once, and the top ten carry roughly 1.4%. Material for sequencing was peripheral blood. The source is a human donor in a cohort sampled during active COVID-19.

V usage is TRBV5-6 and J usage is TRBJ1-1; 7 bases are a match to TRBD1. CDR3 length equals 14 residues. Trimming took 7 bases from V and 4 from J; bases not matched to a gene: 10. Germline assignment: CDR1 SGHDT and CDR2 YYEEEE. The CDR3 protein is CASGNRGERTEAFF. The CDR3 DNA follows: TGTGCCAGCGGGAACAGGGGAGAGCGCACTGAAGCTTTCTTT. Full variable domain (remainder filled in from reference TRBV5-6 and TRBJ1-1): DAGVTQSPTHLIKTRGQQVTLRCSPKSGHDTVSWYQQALGQGPQFIFQYYEEEERQRGNFPDRFSGHQFPNYSSELNVNALLLGDSALYLCASGNRGERTEAFFGQGTRLTVV.

The CDR3 DNA sequence: TGTGCCAGCAGCCCTAACTACGAACGTAACAATGAGCAGTTCTTC. It is translated as CASSPNYERNNEQFF. The genes are TRBV7-2 and TRBJ2-1; D gene ambiguous. Germline loops: CDR1 SGHTA, CDR2 FQGNSA. The CDR3 runs 15 residues. V shed 5 bases and J shed 5 bases, with 16 bases lying between them.

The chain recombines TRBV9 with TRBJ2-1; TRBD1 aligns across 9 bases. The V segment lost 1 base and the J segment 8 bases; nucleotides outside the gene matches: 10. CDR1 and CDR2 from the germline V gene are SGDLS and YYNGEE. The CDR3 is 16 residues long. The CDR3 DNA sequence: TGTGCCAGCAGCGTATCCTCCGGGACAGGGATCGATGAGCAGTTCTTC. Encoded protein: CASSVSSGTGIDEQFF.

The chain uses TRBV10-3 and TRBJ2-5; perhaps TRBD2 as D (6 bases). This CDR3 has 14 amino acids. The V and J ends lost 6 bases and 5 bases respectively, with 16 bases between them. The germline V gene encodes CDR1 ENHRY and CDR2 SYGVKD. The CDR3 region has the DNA TGTGCCATCAGCGAGACTAGTAGTAAGGAGACCCAGTACTTC. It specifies CAISETSSKETQYF.

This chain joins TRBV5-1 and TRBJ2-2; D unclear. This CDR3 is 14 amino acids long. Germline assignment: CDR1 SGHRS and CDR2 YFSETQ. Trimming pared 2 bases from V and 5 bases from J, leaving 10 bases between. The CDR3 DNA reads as TGCGCCAGCAGCTTCACTCAGGTGACCGGGGAGCTGTTTTTT. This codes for CASSFTQVTGELFF.

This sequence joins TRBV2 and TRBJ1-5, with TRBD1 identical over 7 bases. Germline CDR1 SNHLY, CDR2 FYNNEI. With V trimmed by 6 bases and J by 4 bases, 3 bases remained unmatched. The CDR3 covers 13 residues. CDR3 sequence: CASRGQYNQPQHF. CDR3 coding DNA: TGTGCCAGCAGGGGACAGTATAATCAGCCCCAGCATTTT.

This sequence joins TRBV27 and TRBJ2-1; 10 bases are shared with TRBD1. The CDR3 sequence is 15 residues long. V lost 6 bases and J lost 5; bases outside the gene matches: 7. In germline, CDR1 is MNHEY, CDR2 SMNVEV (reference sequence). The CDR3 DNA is TGTGCCAGCAGCAGGGACAGGGGTCTAAACAATGAGCAGTTCTTC. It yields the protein CASSRDRGLNNEQFF.

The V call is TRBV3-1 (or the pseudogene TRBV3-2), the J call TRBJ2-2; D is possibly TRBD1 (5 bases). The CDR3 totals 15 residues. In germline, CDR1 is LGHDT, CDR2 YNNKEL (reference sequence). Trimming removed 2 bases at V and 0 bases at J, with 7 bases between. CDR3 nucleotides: TGTGCCAGCAGCCAACACAGGTCGAACACCGGGGAGCTGTTTTTT. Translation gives CASSQHRSNTGELFF.

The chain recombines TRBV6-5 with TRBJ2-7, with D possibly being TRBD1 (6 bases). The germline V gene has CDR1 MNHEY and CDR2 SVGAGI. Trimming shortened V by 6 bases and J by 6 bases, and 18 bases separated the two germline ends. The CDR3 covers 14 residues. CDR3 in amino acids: CASRPGQLSLEQYF. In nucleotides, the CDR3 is TGTGCCAGCAGGCCCGGACAGTTAAGCCTCGAGCAGTACTTC.

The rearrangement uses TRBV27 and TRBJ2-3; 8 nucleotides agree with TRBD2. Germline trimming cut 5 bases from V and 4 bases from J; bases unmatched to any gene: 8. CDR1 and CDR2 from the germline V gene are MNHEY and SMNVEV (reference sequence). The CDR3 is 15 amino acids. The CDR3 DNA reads TGTGCCAGCAGTGTACTAGCGGTAGAGGCAGATACGCAGTATTTT. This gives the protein CASSVLAVEADTQYF.

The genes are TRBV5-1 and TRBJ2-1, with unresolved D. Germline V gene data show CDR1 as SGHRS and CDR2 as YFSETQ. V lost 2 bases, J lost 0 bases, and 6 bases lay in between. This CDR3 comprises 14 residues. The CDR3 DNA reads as TGCGCCAGCAGCTTACAGACCTCCTACAATGAGCAGTTCTTC. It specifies CASSLQTSYNEQFF.

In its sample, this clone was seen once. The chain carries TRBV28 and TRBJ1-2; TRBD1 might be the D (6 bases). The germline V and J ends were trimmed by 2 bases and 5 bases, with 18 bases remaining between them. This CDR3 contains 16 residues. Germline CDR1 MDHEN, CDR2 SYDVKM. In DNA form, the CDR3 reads TGTGCCAGCAGTTTACGCAGGGGCGCGTTTCCTTATGGCTACACCTTC. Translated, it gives CASSLRRGAFPYGYTF.

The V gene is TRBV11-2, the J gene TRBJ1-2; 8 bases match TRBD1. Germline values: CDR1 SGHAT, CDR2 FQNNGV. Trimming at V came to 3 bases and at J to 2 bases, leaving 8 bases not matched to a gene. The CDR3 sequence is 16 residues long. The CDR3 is CASSLPQGAKNYGYTF. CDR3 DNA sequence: TGTGCCAGCAGCTTGCCCCAGGGGGCGAAAAACTATGGCTACACCTTC.

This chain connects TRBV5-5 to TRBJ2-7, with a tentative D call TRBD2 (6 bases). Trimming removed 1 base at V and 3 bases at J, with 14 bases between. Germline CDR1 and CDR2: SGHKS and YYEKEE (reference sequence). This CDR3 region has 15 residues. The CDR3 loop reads CASSLFHGSGYEQYF. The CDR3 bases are TGTGCCAGCAGCTTGTTTCACGGGAGCGGCTACGAGCAGTACTTC.

The CDR3 protein is CASSYRQGAGTQYF. In nucleotides, the CDR3 is TGTGCCAGCAGTTACCGACAGGGGGCTGGGACCCAGTACTTC. The chain employs TRBV6-5 and TRBJ2-5; the match to TRBD1 covers 10 bases. CDR3 length: 14 residues. From germline, CDR1 is MNHEY and CDR2 SVGAGI. V was pared by 2 bases and J by 7 bases, with 4 bases of the junction left unmatched.

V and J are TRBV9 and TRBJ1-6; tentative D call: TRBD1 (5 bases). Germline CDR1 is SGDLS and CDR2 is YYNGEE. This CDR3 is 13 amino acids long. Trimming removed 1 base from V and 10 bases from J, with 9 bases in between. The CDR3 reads CASSVIGESPLHF. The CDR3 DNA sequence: TGTGCCAGCAGCGTAATAGGGGAATCACCCCTCCACTTT. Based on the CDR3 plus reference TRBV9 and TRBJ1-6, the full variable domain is DSGVTQTPKHLITATGQRVTLRCSPRSGDLSVYWYQQSLDQGLQFLIQYYNGEERAKGNILERFSAQQFPDLHSELNLSSLELGDSALYFCASSVIGESPLHFGNGTRLTVT.

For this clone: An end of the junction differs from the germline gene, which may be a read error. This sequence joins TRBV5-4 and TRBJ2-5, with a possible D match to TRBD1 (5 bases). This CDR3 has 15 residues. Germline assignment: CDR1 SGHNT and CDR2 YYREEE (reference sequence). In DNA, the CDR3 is TGTGCCAGCAGCGTCAGAATAACGGACAAAGAGGCCCAGTACTTC. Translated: CASSVRITDKEAQYF. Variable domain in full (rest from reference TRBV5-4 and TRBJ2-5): ETGVTQSPTHLIKTRGQQVTLRCSSQSGHNTVSWYQQALGQGPQFIFQYYREEENGRGNFPPRFSGLQFPNYSSELNVNALELDDSALYLCASSVRITDKEAQYFGPGTRLLVL.

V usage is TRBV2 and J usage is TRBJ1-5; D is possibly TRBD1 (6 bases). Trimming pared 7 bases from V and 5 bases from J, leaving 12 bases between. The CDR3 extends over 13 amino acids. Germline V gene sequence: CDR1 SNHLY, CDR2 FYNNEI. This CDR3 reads CASTWTAHQPQHF. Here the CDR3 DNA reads TGTGCCAGCACCTGGACAGCCCATCAGCCCCAGCATTTT.

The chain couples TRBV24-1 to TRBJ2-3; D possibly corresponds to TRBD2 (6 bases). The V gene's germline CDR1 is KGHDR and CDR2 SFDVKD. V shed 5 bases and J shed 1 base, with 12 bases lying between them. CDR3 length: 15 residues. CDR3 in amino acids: CATSVGGSGTDTQYF. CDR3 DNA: TGTGCCACCAGTGTGGGGGGATCTGGCACAGATACGCAGTATTTT.

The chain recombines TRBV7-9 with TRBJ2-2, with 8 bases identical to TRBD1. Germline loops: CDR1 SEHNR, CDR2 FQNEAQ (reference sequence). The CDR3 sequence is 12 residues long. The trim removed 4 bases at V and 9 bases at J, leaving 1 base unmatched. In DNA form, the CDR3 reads TGTGCCAGCAGCTCAGGGGGCAGGGAGCTGTTTTTT. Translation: CASSSGGRELFF.

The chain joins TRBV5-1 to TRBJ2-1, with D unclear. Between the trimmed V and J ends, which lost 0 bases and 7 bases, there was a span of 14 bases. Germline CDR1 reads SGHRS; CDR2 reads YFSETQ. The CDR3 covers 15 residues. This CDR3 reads CASSLEPQKENEQFF. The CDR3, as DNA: TGCGCCAGCAGCTTGGAGCCACAGAAAGAGAATGAGCAGTTCTTC. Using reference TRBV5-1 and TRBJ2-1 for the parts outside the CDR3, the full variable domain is KAGVTQTPRYLIKTRGQQVTLSCSPISGHRSVSWYQQTPGQGLQFLFEYFSETQRNKGNFPGRFSGRQFSNSRSEMNVSTLELGDSALYLCASSLEPQKENEQFFGPGTRLTVL.

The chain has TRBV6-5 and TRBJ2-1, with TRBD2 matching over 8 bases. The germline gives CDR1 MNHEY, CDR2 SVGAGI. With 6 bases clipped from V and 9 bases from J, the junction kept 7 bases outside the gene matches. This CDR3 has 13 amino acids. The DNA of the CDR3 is TGTGCCAGCAGCGGGGAGCGGGAGTTTGAGCAGTTCTTC. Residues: CASSGEREFEQFF.

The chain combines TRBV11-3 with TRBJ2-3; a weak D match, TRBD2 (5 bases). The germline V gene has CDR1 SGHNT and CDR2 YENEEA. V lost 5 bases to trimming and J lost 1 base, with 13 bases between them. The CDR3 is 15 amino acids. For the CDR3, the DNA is TGTGCCAGCAGCCACGAGGGCCACGGCACAGATACGCAGTATTTT. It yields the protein CASSHEGHGTDTQYF.

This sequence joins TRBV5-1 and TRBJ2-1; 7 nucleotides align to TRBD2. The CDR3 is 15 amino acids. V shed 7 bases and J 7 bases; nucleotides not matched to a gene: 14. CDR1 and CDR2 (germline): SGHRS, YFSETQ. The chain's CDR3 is CASEAGETWGNEQFF. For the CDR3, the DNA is TGCGCCAGCGAGGCGGGAGAAACCTGGGGTAATGAGCAGTTCTTC.

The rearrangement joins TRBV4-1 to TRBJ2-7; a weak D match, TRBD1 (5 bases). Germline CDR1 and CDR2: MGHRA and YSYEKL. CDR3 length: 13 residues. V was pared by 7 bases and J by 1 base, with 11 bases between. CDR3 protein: CASTTRGSYEQYV. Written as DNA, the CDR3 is TGCGCCAGCACGACAAGGGGATCCTACGAGCAGTACGTC.

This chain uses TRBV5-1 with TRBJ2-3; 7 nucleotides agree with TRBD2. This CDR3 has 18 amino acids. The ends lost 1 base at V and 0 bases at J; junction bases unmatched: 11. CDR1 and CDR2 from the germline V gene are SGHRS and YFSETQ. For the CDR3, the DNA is TGCGCCAGCAGCTTGAACGCGGGAGCGGGTAGAAGCACAGATACGCAGTATTTT. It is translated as CASSLNAGAGRSTDTQYF.

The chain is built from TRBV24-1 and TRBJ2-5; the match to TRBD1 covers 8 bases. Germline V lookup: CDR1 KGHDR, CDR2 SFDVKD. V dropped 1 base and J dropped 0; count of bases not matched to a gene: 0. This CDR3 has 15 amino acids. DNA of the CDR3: TGTGCCACCAGTGATTTACAGGGGGACCAAGAGACCCAGTACTTC. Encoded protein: CATSDLQGDQETQYF.

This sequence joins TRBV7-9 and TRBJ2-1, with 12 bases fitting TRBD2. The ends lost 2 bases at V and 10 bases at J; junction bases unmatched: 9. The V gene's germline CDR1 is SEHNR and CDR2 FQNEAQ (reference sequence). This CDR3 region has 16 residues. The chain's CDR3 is CASSLLRTSGTKEQFF. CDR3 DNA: TGTGCCAGCAGCTTATTGAGGACTAGCGGGACCAAGGAGCAGTTCTTC.

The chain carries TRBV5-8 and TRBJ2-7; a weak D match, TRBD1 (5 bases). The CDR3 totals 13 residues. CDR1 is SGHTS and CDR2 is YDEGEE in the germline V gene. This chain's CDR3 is CASSGRPPRDRHV. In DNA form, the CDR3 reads TGTGCCAGCAGCGGACGCCCCCCCAGGGATCGGCACGTC.

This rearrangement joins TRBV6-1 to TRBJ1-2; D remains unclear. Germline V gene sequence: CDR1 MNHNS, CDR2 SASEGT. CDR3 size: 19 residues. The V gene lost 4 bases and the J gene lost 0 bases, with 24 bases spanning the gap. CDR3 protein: CASSVLQVTRTSTNYGYTF. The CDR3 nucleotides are TGTGCCAGCAGTGTTCTCCAGGTCACCCGCACCAGCACTAACTATGGCTACACCTTC.